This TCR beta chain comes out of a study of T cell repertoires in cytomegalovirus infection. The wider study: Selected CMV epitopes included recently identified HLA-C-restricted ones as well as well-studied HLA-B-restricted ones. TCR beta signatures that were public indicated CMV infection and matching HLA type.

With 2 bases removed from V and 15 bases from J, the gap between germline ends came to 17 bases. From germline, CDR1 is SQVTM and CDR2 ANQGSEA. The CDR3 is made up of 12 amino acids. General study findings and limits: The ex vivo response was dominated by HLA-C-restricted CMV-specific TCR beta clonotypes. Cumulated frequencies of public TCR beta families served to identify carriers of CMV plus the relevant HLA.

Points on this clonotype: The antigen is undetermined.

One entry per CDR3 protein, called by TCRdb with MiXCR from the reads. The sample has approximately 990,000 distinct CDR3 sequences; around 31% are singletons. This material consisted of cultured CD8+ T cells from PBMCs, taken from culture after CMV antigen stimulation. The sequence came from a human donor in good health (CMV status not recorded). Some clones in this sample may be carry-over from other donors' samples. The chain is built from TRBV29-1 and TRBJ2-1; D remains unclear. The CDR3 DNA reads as TGCAGCGTTGAATCCTCTACCCCGGCGTCGTTCTTC. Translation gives CSVESSTPASFF.